A single TCR beta chain is shown here with its context. The sample belongs to a study of blood T cell repertoires in COVID-19. Study-level background: Acute and convalescent COVID-19 specimens originated in the United States, Italy and Spain.

The germline CDR1 and CDR2 sequences are MGHRA and YSYEKL. The CDR3 is 16 residues long. J gave up 7 bases and V 4 bases, and 10 bases lay outside the gene matches. Clones were sequenced by immunoSEQ multiplex PCR, and TCRdb holds only the in-frame ones, with some missing. The sample records 50,000 to 70,000 clones, over 75% being singletons. This sequence was found in an elderly woman with active COVID-19. The J gene is TRBJ2-5, the V gene TRBV4-1, with 12 nucleotides matching TRBD2. Specimen: peripheral blood. The CDR3 loop reads CASSRGLAGTEGTQYF. Written as DNA, the CDR3 is TGCGCCAGCAGCCGCGGACTAGCGGGGACCGAAGGGACCCAGTACTTC.